Shown below are 7 T cell receptor beta chains from a single sample sequenced in a study of cytomegalovirus exposure and HLA in healthy donors. Amplification used 60 Vbeta primers and 13 Jbeta primers. Produced via immunoSEQ multiplex PCR; TCRdb's table is partial and in-frame only. This sample has about 130,000 clones, with about 80% found just once. Sequenced input: PBMCs. Receptors originate from a woman aged 40 to 50 in good health and CMV-seronegative.

This chain uses TRBV15 with TRBJ1-2; maybe TRBD1 (6 bases). Germline CDR1 is LNHNV and CDR2 is YYDKDF (reference sequence). The CDR3 loop spans 15 amino acids. Trimming removed 0 bases from V and 8 bases from J, with 16 bases in between. CDR3 sequence: CATSRDQGRTRGYTF. CDR3 DNA sequence: TGTGCCACCAGCAGAGATCAGGGGCGAACTCGGGGCTACACCTTC.

The CDR3 DNA reads as TGTGCCAGCAGTGATCTCAGGTACTCTGGAAACACCATATATTTT. It yields the protein CASSDLRYSGNTIYF. V gene TRBV6-1 combines with J gene TRBJ1-3, with D unclear. The CDR3 runs 15 residues. The ends were cut back, 3 bases at V and 0 bases at J, with 9 bases in the middle. The germline V gene has CDR1 MNHNS and CDR2 SASEGT.

Here the CDR3 reads CASSLVGGARETQYF. The CDR3 nucleotides are TGCGCCAGCAGCTTGGTAGGGGGGGCTCGGGAGACCCAGTACTTC. The chain is built from TRBV5-1 and TRBJ2-5; a weak D match, TRBD2 (7 bases). V lost 0 bases and J lost 5, with 14 bases in between. Germline CDR1 and CDR2: SGHRS and YFSETQ. The CDR3 length is 15 residues. Combining the CDR3 with reference TRBV5-1 and TRBJ2-5 gives the whole variable domain KAGVTQTPRYLIKTRGQQVTLSCSPISGHRSVSWYQQTPGQGLQFLFEYFSETQRNKGNFPGRFSGRQFSNSRSEMNVSTLELGDSALYLCASSLVGGARETQYFGPGTRLLVL.

The J gene is TRBJ2-1, the V gene TRBV7-8, with D uncertain. Trimming removed 0 bases from V and 5 bases from J, with 8 bases in between. This CDR3 contains 14 residues. CDR1 is SGHVS and CDR2 is FQNEAQ in the germline V gene. CDR3 sequence (DNA): TGTGCCAGCAGCTTAGCACGTACAGACAATGAGCAGTTCTTC. Translation gives CASSLARTDNEQFF.

This chain uses TRBV29-1 with TRBJ1-1; TRBD1 is a possible D gene (6 bases). Trimming left V 3 bases short and J 1 base short, with 12 bases between. The CDR3 extends over 14 amino acids. The germline CDR1 and CDR2 sequences are SQVTM and ANQGSEA. CDR3 loop: CSVEEATGNTEAFF. The CDR3 DNA follows: TGCAGCGTTGAGGAAGCGACAGGGAACACTGAAGCTTTCTTT.

For this clone: Germline is not matched at one junction end, which may reflect a read error. The sample has other DNA sequences that encode this CDR3 too. CDR3 protein: CASRGALNSPLHF. As DNA, the CDR3 is TGTGCCAGCAGGGGGGCCCTAAATTCACCCCTTCACTTT. The V call is TRBV27, the J call TRBJ1-6; TRBD1 is a possible D gene (6 bases). Germline V gene data show CDR1 as MNHEY and CDR2 as SMNVEV (reference sequence). This CDR3 spans 13 amino acids.

The V and J genes are TRBV4-2 and TRBJ2-7; D unresolved. The V end was cut by 0 bases, the J end by 4 bases, with 13 bases between. The CDR3 covers 15 residues. Germline V lookup: CDR1 LGHNA, CDR2 YNFKEQ. CDR3 residues: CASSQDSTAVYEQYF. The CDR3, as DNA: TGTGCCAGCAGCCAAGATAGTACTGCGGTGTACGAGCAGTACTTC.